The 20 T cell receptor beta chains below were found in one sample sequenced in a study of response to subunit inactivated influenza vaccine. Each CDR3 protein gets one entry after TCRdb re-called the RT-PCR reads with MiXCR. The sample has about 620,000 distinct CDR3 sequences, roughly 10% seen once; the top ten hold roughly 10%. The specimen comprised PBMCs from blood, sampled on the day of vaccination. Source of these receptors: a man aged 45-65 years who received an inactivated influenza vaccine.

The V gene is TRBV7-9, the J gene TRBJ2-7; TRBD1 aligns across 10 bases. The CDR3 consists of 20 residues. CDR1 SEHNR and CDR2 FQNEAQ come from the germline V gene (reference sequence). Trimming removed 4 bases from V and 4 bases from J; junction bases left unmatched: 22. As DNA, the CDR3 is TGTGCCAGCAGCTCACTACCGGGACAGGGGAGACGATATCGTACTTACGAGCAGTACTTC. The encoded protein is CASSSLPGQGRRYRTYEQYF.

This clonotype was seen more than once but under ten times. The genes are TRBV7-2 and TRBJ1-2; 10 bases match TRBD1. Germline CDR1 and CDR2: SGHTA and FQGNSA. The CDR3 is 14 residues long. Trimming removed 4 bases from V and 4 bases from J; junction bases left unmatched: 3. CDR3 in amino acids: CASSSTGGAYGYTF. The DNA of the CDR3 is TGTGCCAGCAGCTCGACAGGGGGCGCCTATGGCTACACCTTC.

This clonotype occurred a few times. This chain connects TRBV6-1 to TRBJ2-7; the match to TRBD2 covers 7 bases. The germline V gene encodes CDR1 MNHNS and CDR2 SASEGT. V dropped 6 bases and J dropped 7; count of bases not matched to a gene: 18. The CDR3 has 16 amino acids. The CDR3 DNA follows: TGTGCCAGCAGGGGGGGGGATTTAAACAGACTTTTGGAGCAGTACTTC. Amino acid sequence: CASRGGDLNRLLEQYF.

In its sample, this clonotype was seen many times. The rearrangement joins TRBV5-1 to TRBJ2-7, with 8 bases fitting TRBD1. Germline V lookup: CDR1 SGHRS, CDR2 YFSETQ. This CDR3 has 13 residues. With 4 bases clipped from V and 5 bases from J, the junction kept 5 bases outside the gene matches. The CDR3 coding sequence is TGCGCCAGCAGCCTCAACAGGGGGGACGAGCAGTACTTC. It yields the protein CASSLNRGDEQYF.

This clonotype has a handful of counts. DNA for the CDR3: TGTGCCAGCAGCTTAGTTTTCACTAGCGGAAACAATGAGCAGTTCTTC. It codes for CASSLVFTSGNNEQFF. This sequence joins TRBV7-2 and TRBJ2-1; 8 bases map to TRBD2. From germline, CDR1 is SGHTA and CDR2 FQGNSA. This CDR3 spans 16 amino acids. The J segment lost 5 bases and the V segment lost 1 base, leaving 7 bases of the junction unmatched. Filled out from reference TRBV7-2 and TRBJ2-1, the complete variable domain reads GAGVSQSPSNKVTEKGKDVELRCDPISGHTALYWYRQSLGQGLEFLIYFQGNSAPDKSGLPSDRFSAERTGGSVSTLTIQRTQQEDSAVYLCASSLVFTSGNNEQFFGPGTRLTVL.

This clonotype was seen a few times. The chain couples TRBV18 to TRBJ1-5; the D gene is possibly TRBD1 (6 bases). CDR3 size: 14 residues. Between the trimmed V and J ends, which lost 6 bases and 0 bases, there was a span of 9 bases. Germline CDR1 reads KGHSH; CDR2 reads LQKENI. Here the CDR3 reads CASSADSSNQPQHF. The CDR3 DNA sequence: TGTGCCAGCTCGGCGGACAGTAGCAATCAGCCCCAGCATTTT.

CDR3 residues: CASSLKGSGPDEQYF. CDR3 bases: TGTGCCAGCAGCTTGAAAGGGTCGGGCCCAGACGAGCAGTACTTC. The V gene is TRBV5-6, the J gene TRBJ2-7, with D hard to call. Germline loops: CDR1 SGHDT, CDR2 YYEEEE. V was clipped by 1 base and J by 5 bases, with 16 bases between them. This CDR3 contains 15 residues.

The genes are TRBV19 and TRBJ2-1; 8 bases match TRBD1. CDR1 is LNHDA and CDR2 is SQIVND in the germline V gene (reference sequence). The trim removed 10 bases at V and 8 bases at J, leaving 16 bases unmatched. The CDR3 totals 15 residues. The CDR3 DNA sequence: TGTGCCACCAGACCCTTACAGGGGGGCTTGGATGAGCAGTTCTTC. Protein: CATRPLQGGLDEQFF.

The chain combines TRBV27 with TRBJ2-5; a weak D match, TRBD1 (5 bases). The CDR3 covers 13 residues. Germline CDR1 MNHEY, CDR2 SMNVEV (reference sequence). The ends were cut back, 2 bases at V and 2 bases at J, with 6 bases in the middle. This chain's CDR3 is CASSLRTQETQYF. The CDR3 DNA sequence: TGTGCCAGCAGTTTAAGGACACAAGAGACCCAGTACTTC.

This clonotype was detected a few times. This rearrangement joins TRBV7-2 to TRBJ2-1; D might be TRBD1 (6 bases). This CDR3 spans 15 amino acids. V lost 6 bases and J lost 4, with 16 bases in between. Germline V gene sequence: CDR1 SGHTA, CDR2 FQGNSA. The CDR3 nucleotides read TGTGCCAGCAGGCCTAGACCGGGACAATACAATGAGCAGTTCTTC. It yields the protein CASRPRPGQYNEQFF. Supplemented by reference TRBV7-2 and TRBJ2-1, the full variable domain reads GAGVSQSPSNKVTEKGKDVELRCDPISGHTALYWYRQSLGQGLEFLIYFQGNSAPDKSGLPSDRFSAERTGGSVSTLTIQRTQQEDSAVYLCASRPRPGQYNEQFFGPGTRLTVL.

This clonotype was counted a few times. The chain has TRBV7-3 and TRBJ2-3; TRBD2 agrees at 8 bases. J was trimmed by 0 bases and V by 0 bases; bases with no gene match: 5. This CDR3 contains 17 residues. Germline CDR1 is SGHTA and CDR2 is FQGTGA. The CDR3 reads CASSLTTSGGSTDTQYF. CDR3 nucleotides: TGTGCCAGCAGCTTAACAACTAGCGGAGGGAGCACAGATACGCAGTATTTT.

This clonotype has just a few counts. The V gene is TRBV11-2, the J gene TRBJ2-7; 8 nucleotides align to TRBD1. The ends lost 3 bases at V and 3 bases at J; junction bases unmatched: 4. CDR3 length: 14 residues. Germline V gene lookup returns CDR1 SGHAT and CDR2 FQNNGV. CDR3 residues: CASSFQTGVYEQYF. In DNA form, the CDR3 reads TGTGCCAGCAGCTTCCAGACAGGGGTCTACGAGCAGTACTTC.

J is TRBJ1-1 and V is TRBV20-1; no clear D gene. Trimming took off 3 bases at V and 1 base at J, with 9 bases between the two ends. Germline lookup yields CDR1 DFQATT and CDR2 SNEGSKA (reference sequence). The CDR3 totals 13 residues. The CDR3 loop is CSARPFGNTEAFF. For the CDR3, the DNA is TGCAGTGCTAGGCCTTTCGGGAACACTGAAGCTTTCTTT.

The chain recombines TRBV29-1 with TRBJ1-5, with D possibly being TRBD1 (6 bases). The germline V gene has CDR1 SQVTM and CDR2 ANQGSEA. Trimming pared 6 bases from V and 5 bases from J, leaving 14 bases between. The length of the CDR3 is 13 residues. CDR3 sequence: CSVLQGTDQPQHF. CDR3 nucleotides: TGCAGCGTCCTACAGGGCACCGATCAGCCCCAGCATTTT.

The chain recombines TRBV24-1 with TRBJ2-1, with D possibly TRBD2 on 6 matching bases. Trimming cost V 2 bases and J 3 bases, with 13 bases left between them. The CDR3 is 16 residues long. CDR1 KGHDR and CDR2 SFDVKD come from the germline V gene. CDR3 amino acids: CATSDSPPRDYNEQFF. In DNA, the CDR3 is TGTGCCACCAGTGATTCCCCCCCGCGGGACTACAATGAGCAGTTCTTC.

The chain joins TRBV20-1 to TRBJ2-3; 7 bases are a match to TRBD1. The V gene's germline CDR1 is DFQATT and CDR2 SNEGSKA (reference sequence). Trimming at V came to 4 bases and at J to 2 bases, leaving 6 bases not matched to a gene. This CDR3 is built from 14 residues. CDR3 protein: CSATDRETTDTQYF. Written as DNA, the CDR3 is TGCAGTGCTACCGACAGGGAAACCACAGATACGCAGTATTTT.

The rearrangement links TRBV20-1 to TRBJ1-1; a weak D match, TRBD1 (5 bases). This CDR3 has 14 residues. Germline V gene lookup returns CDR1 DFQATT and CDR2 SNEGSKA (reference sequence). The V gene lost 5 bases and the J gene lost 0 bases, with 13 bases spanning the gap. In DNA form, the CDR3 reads TGCAGTGCTGTGGGACCACCCATGAACACTGAAGCTTTCTTT. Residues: CSAVGPPMNTEAFF.

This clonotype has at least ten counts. The chain's CDR3 is CASSRTSGFYEQYF. As DNA, the CDR3 is TGTGCCAGCAGTCGGACTAGCGGGTTCTACGAGCAGTACTTC. The chain employs TRBV12-3 or TRBV12-4 and TRBJ2-7; TRBD2 matches 11 bases. V was pared by 5 bases and J by 3 bases, with 3 bases of the junction left unmatched. CDR3 size: 14 residues.

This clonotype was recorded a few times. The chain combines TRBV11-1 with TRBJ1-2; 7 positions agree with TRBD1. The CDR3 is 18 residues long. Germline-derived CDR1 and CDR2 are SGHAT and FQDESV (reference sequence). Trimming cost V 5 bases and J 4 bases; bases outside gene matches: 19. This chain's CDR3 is CASSPFPSTGVIPYGYTF. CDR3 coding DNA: TGTGCCAGCAGCCCATTCCCCTCCACAGGGGTTATTCCCTATGGCTACACCTTC.

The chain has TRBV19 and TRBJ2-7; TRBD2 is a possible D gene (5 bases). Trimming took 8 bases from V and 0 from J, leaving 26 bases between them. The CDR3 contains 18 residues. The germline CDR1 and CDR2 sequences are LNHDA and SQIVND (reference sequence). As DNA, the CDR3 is TGTGCCAGTCCAATAAGCTCCGTTTCAACCCGGGACTCCTACGAGCAGTACTTC. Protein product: CASPISSVSTRDSYEQYF.